The T cell receptor beta chain under discussion was sequenced for a study of T cell responses to AZD1222 COVID-19 vaccine. Study conclusions and caveats: Spike-specific TCR breadth and depth rose after two AZD1222 doses.

Germline CDR1 reads ENHRY; CDR2 reads SYGVKD. V was pared by 3 bases and J by 2 bases, with 20 bases between. The CDR3 extends over 17 amino acids. Libraries were prepared by immunoSEQ multiplex PCR; TCRdb keeps only in-frame clonotypes and omits some of them. The sample records 120,000 or so clones, around 89% being singletons. Details on this clone: Its antigen is unknown.

This TCR derives from an adult in good health. The rearrangement joins TRBV10-3 to TRBJ2-7; D gene ambiguous. The sample in question was peripheral blood, obtained on day 0 of MenACWY control vaccination. The CDR3 is CAISDEIGKIATYEQYF. The CDR3, as DNA: TGTGCCATCAGTGATGAAATTGGCAAAATAGCCACCTACGAGCAGTACTTC.